The 20 T cell receptor beta chains below were found in one sample sequenced in a study of blood T cell repertoires in COVID-19. Generated by immunoSEQ multiplex PCR, the TCRdb table keeps only in-frame clones and is missing some. The sample yields around 310,000 clones, around nine tenths seen once. The specimen was PBMCs or T cells enriched from blood (not recorded which). These receptors came from a woman in her thirties who had recovered from COVID-19.

V is TRBV7-2 and J is TRBJ1-2; D ambiguous. The CDR3 length is 15 residues. V dropped 1 base and J dropped 4 bases, with 13 bases sitting between them. Looked up from germline, CDR1 is SGHTA and CDR2 is FQGNSA. The CDR3 loop is CASSLDPRSTYGYTF. In nucleotides, the CDR3 is TGTGCCAGCAGCTTAGACCCCCGCAGTACCTATGGCTACACCTTC.

The rearrangement uses TRBV11-2 and TRBJ2-1; D may be TRBD1 (6 bases). CDR3 length: 14 amino acids. V shed 1 base and J shed 9 bases, with 13 bases lying between them. Germline assignment: CDR1 SGHAT and CDR2 FQNNGV. The CDR3: CASSLVRLGGEQFF. CDR3 in DNA: TGTGCCAGCAGCTTAGTACGGCTAGGGGGTGAGCAGTTCTTC.

The V and J genes are TRBV10-3 and TRBJ2-5, with TRBD1 as a possible D gene (6 bases). The germline CDR1 and CDR2 sequences are ENHRY and SYGVKD. Trimming stripped 7 bases from V and 3 bases from J, with 12 bases between. The CDR3 is 13 amino acids. The CDR3 nucleotides read TGTGCCATCAAACCCCCAGGGGAAGAGACCCAGTACTTC. Its translation: CAIKPPGEETQYF.

The CDR3 DNA sequence: TGTGCCAGCAGTTCCGGACCGCCGGGAGATTCACCCCTCCACTTT. Its translation: CASSSGPPGDSPLHF. This rearrangement joins TRBV6-5 to TRBJ1-6; D ambiguous. Per the germline V gene, CDR1 is MNHEY and CDR2 is SVGAGI. V shed 4 bases and J shed 8 bases, with 15 bases lying between them. This CDR3 has 15 amino acids.

The chain recombines TRBV19 with TRBJ1-2; D unresolved. CDR3 length: 14 amino acids. Per germline, CDR1 LNHDA and CDR2 SQIVND (reference sequence). Deletions cut 8 bases from V and 0 bases from J, with 13 bases between. CDR3 DNA sequence: TGTGCCAGTGCCACCAGATTGACTAACTATGGCTACACCTTC. Translation: CASATRLTNYGYTF. The full variable domain, in which reference TRBV19 and TRBJ1-2 provide the parts outside the CDR3, is DGGITQSPKYLFRKEGQNVTLSCEQNLNHDAMYWYRQDPGQGLRLIYYSQIVNDFQKGDIAEGYSVSREKKESFPLTVTSAQKNPTAFYLCASATRLTNYGYTFGSGTRLTVV.

V usage is TRBV29-1 and J usage is TRBJ2-3; a possible D gene is TRBD2 (6 bases). V was shortened by 5 bases and J by 2 bases, with 17 bases between the two germline ends. Germline V gives CDR1 SQVTM, CDR2 ANQGSEA. The CDR3 has 15 amino acids. The CDR3 reads CSVSFGTPSTDTQYF. The CDR3 nucleotides are TGCAGCGTTAGTTTTGGGACTCCATCCACAGATACGCAGTATTTT.

The V call is TRBV2, the J call TRBJ2-7, with 7 bases lining up with TRBD1. Germline loops: CDR1 SNHLY, CDR2 FYNNEI. Trimming cost V 6 bases and J 9 bases; bases outside gene matches: 14. The CDR3 is made up of 14 amino acids. The CDR3 spells CASRGDSLPLGQYF. The CDR3 region has the DNA TGTGCCAGCAGAGGGGACAGCCTCCCCTTGGGGCAGTACTTC.

This chain connects TRBV30 to TRBJ1-2; D unresolved. Per the germline V gene, CDR1 is GTSNPN and CDR2 is SVGIG (reference sequence). The CDR3 is 14 amino acids. Trimming pared 0 bases from V and 8 bases from J, leaving 16 bases between. CDR3 region: CAWSVSSVVVGYTF. In nucleotides, the CDR3 is TGTGCCTGGAGTGTGTCTTCGGTGGTAGTGGGCTACACCTTC.

The J gene is TRBJ1-3, the V gene TRBV6-1; no reliable D call. Germline V CDR1 and CDR2: MNHNS, SASEGT. The germline V and J ends were trimmed by 2 bases and 4 bases, with 6 bases remaining between them. This CDR3 contains 13 residues. CDR3 sequence reads: CASSEYRGNTIYF. DNA of the CDR3: TGTGCCAGCAGTGAATACAGAGGAAACACCATATATTTT.

The chain employs TRBV28 and TRBJ1-4; TRBD1 agrees at 7 bases. Per germline, CDR1 MDHEN and CDR2 SYDVKM. The CDR3 runs 17 residues. V shed 7 bases and J 4 bases; nucleotides not matched to a gene: 15. This CDR3 is CASIERDRGGINEKLFF. CDR3 DNA sequence: TGTGCCAGCATCGAACGGGACAGAGGGGGGATTAATGAAAAACTGTTTTTT.

The rearrangement uses TRBV11-2 and TRBJ1-2, with D possibly matching TRBD1 (6 bases). CDR3 length equals 12 residues. V lost 5 bases to trimming and J lost 7 bases, with 11 bases between them. Germline-derived CDR1 and CDR2 are SGHAT and FQNNGV. CDR3 sequence reads: CASSVEGVGYTF. The DNA of the CDR3 is TGTGCCAGCAGCGTTGAGGGGGTTGGCTACACCTTC.

The chain couples TRBV12-3 or TRBV12-4 to TRBJ1-6; possible D gene TRBD1, 5 bases. The CDR3 has 13 amino acids. V was trimmed by 5 bases and J by 6 bases, leaving 8 bases between them. The CDR3 DNA follows: TGTGCCAGCAGTGACAGTCCTAATTCACCCCTCCACTTT. Its protein product is CASSDSPNSPLHF.

The chain employs TRBV11-2 and TRBJ2-5; D remains ambiguous. Deletions cut 4 bases from V and 2 bases from J, with 2 bases between. CDR1 is SGHAT, CDR2 FQNNGV, per germline. This CDR3 region has 11 residues. The DNA for the CDR3 is TGTGCCAGCAGCTCTCAAGAGACCCAGTACTTC. This codes for CASSSQETQYF.

Many counts were recorded for this clone. The gene calls are TRBV19 and TRBJ1-4; D may be TRBD1 (5 bases). This CDR3 has 13 amino acids. CDR1 LNHDA and CDR2 SQIVND come from the germline V gene (reference sequence). V lost 3 bases to trimming and J lost 6 bases, with 8 bases between them. In DNA form, the CDR3 reads TGTGCCAGTAGTATTTGGGGCCATGAAAAACTGTTTTTT. This sequence encodes CASSIWGHEKLFF.

The chain recombines TRBV4-2 with TRBJ2-6, with D possibly being TRBD2 (6 bases). Deletions cut 2 bases from V and 4 bases from J, with 21 bases between. Germline V CDR1 and CDR2: LGHNA, YNFKEQ. CDR3 length: 19 residues. The CDR3 DNA is TGTGCCAGCAGCCAAAACCCGGGACTCCTCGTGGGGGGGGCCAACGTCCTGACTTTC. Its translation is CASSQNPGLLVGGANVLTF.

A few counts support this clone. V and J are TRBV6-2 or TRBV6-3 and TRBJ2-1; D gene ambiguous. This CDR3 is built from 13 residues. The germline V and J ends were trimmed by 2 bases and 9 bases, with 11 bases remaining between them. The germline V gene has CDR1 MNHEY and CDR2 SVGEGT. DNA for the CDR3: TGTGCCAGCAGTTACCGCTTACCGGGTGAGCAGTTCTTC. The encoded protein is CASSYRLPGEQFF.

The chain links TRBV25-1 to TRBJ2-2; D uncertain. With 4 bases removed from V and 5 bases from J, the gap between germline ends came to 17 bases. The CDR3 runs to 16 residues. Germline V gives CDR1 MGHDK, CDR2 SYGVNS. This CDR3 is CASSAPHLLITGELFF. CDR3 sequence (DNA): TGTGCCAGCAGTGCGCCACACCTCCTGATTACCGGGGAGCTGTTTTTT.

The gene calls are TRBV28 and TRBJ2-7, with 9 bases matching TRBD1. V gave up 3 bases and J gave up 5 bases; unmatched junction bases: 2. Germline V gene lookup returns CDR1 MDHEN and CDR2 SYDVKM. The length of the CDR3 is 13 residues. The CDR3 DNA sequence: TGTGCCAGCAGTTTTGGGGACAGGGACGAGCAGTACTTC. It encodes CASSFGDRDEQYF.

V and J are TRBV13 and TRBJ2-1; 10 positions match TRBD1. The CDR3 consists of 14 residues. The germline V gene has CDR1 PRHDT and CDR2 FYEKMQ (reference sequence). V shed 5 bases and J 6 bases; nucleotides not matched to a gene: 4. The CDR3 nucleotides are TGTGCCAGCAGCCCCCGGACAGGGGGCAATGAGCAGTTCTTC. Translated: CASSPRTGGNEQFF.

The chain links TRBV7-6 to TRBJ1-5; 11 bases are shared with TRBD1. V shed 5 bases and J 0 bases; nucleotides not matched to a gene: 12. Germline lookup yields CDR1 SGHVS and CDR2 FNYEAQ. The CDR3 runs to 19 residues. The CDR3 sequence is CASSPLDRGPEYSNQPQHF. CDR3 sequence (DNA): TGTGCCAGCAGCCCATTGGACAGGGGGCCCGAATATAGCAATCAGCCCCAGCATTTT.